This TCR beta chain was retrieved from a study of TIL therapy for anti-PD-1-resistant metastatic lung cancer. Study overall: Patients had a median age of 54 years (range roughly 35-80). A handful of tumors were EGFR-mutant and two were ALK-rearranged.

Germline V lookup: CDR1 KGHSH, CDR2 LQKENI. The CDR3 length is 13 residues. Trimming at V came to 3 bases and at J to 4 bases, leaving 1 base not matched to a gene. Whole-study findings and limits: Treatment-naive, never-smoker and oncogene-addicted patients were overrepresented in this highly selected cohort. Infused TIL clonotypes partially replaced the baseline blood repertoire, then decayed over months.

Time point meaning: pre-treatment sample, taken before nivolumab and TIL therapy. Sequencing used immunoSEQ v3. The method was immunoSEQ multiplex PCR; TCRdb's version includes in-frame clones alone and lacks a portion of them. This sample has around 50,000 clones; roughly 70% occur once, and the top ten carry 1.8%. This clone was observed a few times. Its antigen is unknown. This clonotype was obtained from a person aged 25 to 85 with non-small cell lung cancer. The rearrangement joins TRBV18 to TRBJ1-2, with 8 bases fitting TRBD1. The sample consisted of blood, taken at baseline. CDR3 in DNA: TGTGCCAGCTCACCGGACAGGGCCTATGGCTACACCTTC. This gives the protein CASSPDRAYGYTF.